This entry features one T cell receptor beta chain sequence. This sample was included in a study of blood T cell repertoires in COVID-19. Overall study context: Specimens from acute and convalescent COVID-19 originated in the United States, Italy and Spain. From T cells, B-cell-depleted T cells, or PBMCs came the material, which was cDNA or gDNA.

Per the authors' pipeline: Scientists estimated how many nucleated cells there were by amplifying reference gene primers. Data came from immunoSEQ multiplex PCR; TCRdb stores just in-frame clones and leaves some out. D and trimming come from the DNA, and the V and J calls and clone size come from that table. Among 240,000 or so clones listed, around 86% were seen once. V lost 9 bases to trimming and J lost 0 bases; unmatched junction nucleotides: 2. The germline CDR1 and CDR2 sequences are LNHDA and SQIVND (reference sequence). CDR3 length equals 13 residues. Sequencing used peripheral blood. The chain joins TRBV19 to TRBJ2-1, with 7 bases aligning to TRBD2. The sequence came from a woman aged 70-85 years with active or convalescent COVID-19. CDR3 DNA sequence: TGTGCCAGCGGGGGGTTCTCCTACAATGAGCAGTTCTTC. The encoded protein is CASGGFSYNEQFF.